The clone carrying this T cell receptor beta chain was detected only a few times. MiXCR, run by TCRdb on the 5' RACE reads, gives a single entry per CDR3 protein. The data hold roughly 450,000 distinct CDR3 sequences, with 15% to 20% observed a single time. The data were taken from a study of T-cell memory formation after mild COVID-19. In the study overall: Largely, the TCR clusters proved donor specific.

The TCR sequence derives from an adult woman who had mild COVID-19 (a few samples of this study predate the infection). Cell type and time point are not known. The sample comprised PBMCs or a T cell subset sorted from them (not recorded which).

The CDR3 DNA is TGTGCCAGCAGCTTAGTGACTAGCGGAAGCTCCTACGAGCAGTACTTC. Protein product: CASSLVTSGSSYEQYF. The chain recombines TRBV11-2 with TRBJ2-7, with 9 bases identical to TRBD2. The CDR3 is 16 residues long. Germline V CDR1 and CDR2: SGHAT, FQNNGV. Losses at the gene ends were 1 base for V and 0 bases for J; bases not matched to a gene: 4.